Listed below are T cell receptor beta chains from one sample, sequenced in a study of cytomegalovirus exposure and HLA in healthy donors. Assay: immunoSEQ multiplex PCR; the TCRdb copy retains only in-frame clones and omits some. Of about 130,000 clones in the sample, 73% were seen once. The sample consisted of PBMCs. All receptors derive from a woman aged 40 to 55 in good health and CMV-seropositive. CDR3s include the opening cysteine and the closing phenylalanine or tryptophan. D genes are given only for firm matches. Not all rows give a size; the values are once, few, many and, for expanded clones, a class.

clone_size d_call j_call v_call cdr3_nt cdr3_aa
few . TRBJ1-1 TRBV6-5 TGTGCCAGCAGTTCAATCACGTGGGGAGCTGAAGCTTTCTTT CASSSITWGAEAFF
. . TRBJ1-1 TRBV7-9 TGTGCCAGCAGCTTAGCGGGGTCCGCGGGCACTGAAGCTTTCTTT CASSLAGSAGTEAFF
. . TRBJ1-4 TRBV9 TGTGCCAGCAGCGAGAGGGGACTGGTGAATGGAAAACTGTTTTTT CASSERGLVNGKLFF
few TRBD2 TRBJ2-7 TRBV7-6 TGTGCCAGCAGCCTTAGCGGGAGAACCTACGAGCAGTACTTC CASSLSGRTYEQYF
. TRBD1 TRBJ1-2 TRBV27 TGTGCCAGCAGTAATTGGCAGAGACAGGGGGCGAGTGGCTACACCTTC CASSNWQRQGASGYTF
. TRBD2 TRBJ2-3 TRBV4-1 TGCGCCAGCAGCCAAGATTCGAGCGGGGGGGCGGATACGCAGTATTTT CASSQDSSGGADTQYF
. . TRBJ1-6 TRBV21-1 TGTGCCAGCAGCAATGGGGCGTGGGGGGGCCCAAATTCACCCCTCCACTTT CASSNGAWGGPNSPLHF
. . TRBJ1-3 TRBV10-2 TGCGCCAGCACCTGGGACAATGGAAACACCATATATTTT CASTWDNGNTIYF
. TRBD1 TRBJ1-2 TRBV5-5 TGTGCCAGCAGCGTGACAGGGGATTATGGCTACACCTTC CASSVTGDYGYTF
. . TRBJ2-7 TRBV6-5 TGTGCCAGCAGTTACTCTTCGAGCTCCTACGAGCAGTACTTC CASSYSSSSYEQYF
. TRBD1 TRBJ2-3 TRBV18 TGTGCCAGCTCACGACAGGGGTCAAGCACAGATACGCAGTATTTT CASSRQGSSTDTQYF
few TRBD1 TRBJ1-6 TRBV28 TGTGCCACCACAGGGGATTATTCACCCCTCCACTTT CATTGDYSPLHF
. TRBD1 TRBJ1-2 TRBV11-1 TGTGCCAGCAGTTTCCGACAGGGAGAGGATGGCTACACCTTC CASSFRQGEDGYTF